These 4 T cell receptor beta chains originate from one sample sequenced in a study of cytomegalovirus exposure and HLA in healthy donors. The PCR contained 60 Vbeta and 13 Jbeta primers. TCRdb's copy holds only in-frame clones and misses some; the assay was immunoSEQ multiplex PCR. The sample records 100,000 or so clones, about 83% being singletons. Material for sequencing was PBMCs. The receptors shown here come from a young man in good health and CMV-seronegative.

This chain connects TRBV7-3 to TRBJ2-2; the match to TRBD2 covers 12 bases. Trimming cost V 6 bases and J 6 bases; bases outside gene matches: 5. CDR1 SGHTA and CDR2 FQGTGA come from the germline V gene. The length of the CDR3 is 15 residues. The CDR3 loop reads CASRTSGSKAGELFF. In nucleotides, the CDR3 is TGTGCCAGCAGGACTAGCGGGAGTAAGGCCGGGGAGCTGTTTTTT. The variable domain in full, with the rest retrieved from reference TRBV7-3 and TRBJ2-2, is GAGVSQTPSNKVTEKGKYVELRCDPISGHTALYWYRQSLGQGPEFLIYFQGTGAADDSGLPNDRFFAVRPEGSVSTLKIQRTERGDSAVYLCASRTSGSKAGELFFGEGSRLTVL.

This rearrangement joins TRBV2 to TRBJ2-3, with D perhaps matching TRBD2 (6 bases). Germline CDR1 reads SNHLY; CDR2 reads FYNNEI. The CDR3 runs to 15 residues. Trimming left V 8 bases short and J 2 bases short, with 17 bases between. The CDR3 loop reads CASGGPASATDTQYF. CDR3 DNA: TGTGCCAGCGGTGGCCCAGCTAGCGCCACAGATACGCAGTATTTT.

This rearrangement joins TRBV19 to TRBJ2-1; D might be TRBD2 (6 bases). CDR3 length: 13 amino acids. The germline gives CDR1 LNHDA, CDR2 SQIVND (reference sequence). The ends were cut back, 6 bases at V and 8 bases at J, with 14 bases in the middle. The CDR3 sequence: CASRITGEDEQFF. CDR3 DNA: TGTGCCAGTAGGATAACGGGAGAGGATGAGCAGTTCTTC.

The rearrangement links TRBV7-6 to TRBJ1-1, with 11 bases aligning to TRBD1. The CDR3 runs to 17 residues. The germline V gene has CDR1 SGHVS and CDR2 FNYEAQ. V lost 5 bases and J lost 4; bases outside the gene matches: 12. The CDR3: CASSKPGQGVQSTEAFF. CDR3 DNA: TGTGCCAGCAGCAAACCGGGACAGGGGGTCCAGAGCACTGAAGCTTTCTTT.